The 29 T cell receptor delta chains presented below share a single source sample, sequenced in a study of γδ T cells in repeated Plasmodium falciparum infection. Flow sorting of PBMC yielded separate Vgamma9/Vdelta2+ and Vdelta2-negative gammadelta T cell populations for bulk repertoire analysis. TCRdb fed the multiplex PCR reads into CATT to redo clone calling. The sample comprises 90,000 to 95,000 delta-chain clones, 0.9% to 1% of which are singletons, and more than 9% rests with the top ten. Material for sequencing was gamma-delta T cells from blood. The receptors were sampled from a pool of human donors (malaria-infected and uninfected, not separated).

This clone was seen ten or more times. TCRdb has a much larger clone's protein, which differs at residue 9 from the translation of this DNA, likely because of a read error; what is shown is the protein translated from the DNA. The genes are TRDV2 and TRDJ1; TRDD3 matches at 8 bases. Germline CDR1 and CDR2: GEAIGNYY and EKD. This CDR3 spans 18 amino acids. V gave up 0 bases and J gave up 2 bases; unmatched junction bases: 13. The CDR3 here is CACDTLLLRDTKTDKLIF. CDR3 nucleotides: TGTGCCTGTGACACCTTGTTACTGAGGGATACGAAGACCGATAAACTCATCTTT.

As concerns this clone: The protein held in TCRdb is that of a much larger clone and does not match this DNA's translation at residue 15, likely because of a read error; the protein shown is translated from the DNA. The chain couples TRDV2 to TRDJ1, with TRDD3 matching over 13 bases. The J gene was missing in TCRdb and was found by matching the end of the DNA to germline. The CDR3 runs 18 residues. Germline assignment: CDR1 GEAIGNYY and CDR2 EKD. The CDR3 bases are TGTGCCTGTGACACTTTACTGGGGGATACGCGACGTGGCGATAGACTCATCTTT. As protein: CACDTLLGDTRRGDRLIF.

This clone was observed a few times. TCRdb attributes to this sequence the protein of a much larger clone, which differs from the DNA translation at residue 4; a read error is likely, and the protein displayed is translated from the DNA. The CDR3 coding sequence is TGTGCCTGTGTCACCGTGGGGGATAGGGGCGATAAACTCATCTTT. As protein: CACVTVGDRGDKLIF. The V gene is TRDV2, the J gene TRDJ1; the match to TRDD3 covers 9 bases. The J gene, absent from TCRdb, was called here by matching the DNA to germline. The germline gives CDR1 GEAIGNYY, CDR2 EKD. The CDR3 is 15 residues long.

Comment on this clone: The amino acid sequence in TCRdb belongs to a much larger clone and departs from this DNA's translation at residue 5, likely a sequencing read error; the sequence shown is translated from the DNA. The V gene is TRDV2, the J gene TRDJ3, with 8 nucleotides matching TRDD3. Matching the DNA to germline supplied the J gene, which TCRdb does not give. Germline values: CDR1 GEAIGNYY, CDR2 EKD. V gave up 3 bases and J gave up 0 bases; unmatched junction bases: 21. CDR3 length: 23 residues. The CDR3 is CACDANPSTPGIRFSWDTRQMFF. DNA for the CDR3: TGTGCCTGTGACGCCAACCCTTCGACGCCAGGGATACGCTTCTCCTGGGACACCCGACAGATGTTTTTC.

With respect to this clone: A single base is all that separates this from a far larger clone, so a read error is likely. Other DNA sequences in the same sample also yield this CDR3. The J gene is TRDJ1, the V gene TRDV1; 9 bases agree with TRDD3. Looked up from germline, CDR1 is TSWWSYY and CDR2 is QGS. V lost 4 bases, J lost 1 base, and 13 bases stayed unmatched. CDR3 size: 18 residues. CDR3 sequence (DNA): TGTGCTCTTGGGGGATATGAAATGGGGGATAAAGGCACCGATAAACTCATCTTT. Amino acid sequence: CALGGYEMGDKGTDKLIF.

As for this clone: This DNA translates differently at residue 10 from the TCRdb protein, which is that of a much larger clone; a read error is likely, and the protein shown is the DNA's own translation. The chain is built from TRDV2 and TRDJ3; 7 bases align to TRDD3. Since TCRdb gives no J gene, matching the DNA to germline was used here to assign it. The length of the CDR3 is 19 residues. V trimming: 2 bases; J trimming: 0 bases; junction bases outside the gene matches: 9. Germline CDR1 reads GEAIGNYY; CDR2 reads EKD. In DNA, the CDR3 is TGTGCCTGTGACAAAGCGTCCTGGGGGGGCTCCTGGGACACCCGACAGATGTTTTTC. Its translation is CACDKASWGGSWDTRQMFF.

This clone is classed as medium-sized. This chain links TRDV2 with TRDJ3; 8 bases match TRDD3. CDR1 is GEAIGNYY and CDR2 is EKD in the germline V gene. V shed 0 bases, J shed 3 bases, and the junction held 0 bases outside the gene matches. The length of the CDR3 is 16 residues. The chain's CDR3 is CACDTGGYWDTRQMFF. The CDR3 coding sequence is TGTGCCTGTGACACCGGGGGATACTGGGACACCCGACAGATGTTTTTC.

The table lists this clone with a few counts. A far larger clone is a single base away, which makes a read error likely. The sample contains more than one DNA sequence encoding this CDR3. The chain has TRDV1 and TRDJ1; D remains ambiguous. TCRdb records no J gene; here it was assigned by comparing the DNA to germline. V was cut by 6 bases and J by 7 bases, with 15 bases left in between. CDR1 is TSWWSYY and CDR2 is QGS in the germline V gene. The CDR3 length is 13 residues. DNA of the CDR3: TGTGCTCTTGGAATAAACCTAGTTACTAAACTCATCTTT. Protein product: CALGINLVTKLIF.

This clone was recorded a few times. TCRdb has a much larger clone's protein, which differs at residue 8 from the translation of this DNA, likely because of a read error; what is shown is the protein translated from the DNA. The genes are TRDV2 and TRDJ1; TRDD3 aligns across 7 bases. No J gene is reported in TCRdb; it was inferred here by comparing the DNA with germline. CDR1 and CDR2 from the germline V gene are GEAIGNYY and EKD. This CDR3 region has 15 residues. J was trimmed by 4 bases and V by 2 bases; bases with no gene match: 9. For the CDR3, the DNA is TGTGCCTGTGACAGCCTGGGGGGTACCGACGATAAACTCATCTTT. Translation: CACDSLGGTDDKLIF.

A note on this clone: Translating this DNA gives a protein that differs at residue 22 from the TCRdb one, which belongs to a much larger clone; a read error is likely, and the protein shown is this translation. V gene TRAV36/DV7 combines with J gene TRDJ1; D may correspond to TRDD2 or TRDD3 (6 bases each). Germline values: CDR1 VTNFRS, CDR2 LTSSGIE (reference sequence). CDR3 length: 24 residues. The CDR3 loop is CAVEVQNPTPALMGVYMYTDKPIF. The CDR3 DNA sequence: TGTGCTGTGGAGGTTCAGAATCCTACCCCGGCCTTGATGGGGGTCTATATGTACACCGATAAACCCATCTTT.

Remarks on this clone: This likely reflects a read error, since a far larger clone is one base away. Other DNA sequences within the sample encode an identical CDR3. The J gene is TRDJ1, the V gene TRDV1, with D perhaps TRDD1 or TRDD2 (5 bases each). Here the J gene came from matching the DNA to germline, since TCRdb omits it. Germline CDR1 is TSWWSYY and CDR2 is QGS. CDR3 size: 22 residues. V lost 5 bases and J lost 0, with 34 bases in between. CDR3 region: CALGKSPSVGPNKTKYTDKLIF. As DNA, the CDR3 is TGTGCTCTTGGGAAATCCCCTTCGGTGGGACCAAATAAGACTAAGTACACCGATAAACTCATCTTT.

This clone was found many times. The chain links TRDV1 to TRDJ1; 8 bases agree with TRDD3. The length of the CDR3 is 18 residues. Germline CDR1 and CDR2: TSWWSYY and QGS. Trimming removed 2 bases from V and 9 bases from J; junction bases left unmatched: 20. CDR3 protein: CALGEFHIDTGGYLELIF. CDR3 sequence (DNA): TGTGCTCTTGGGGAATTTCATATTGATACGGGGGGATATTTGGAACTCATCTTT.

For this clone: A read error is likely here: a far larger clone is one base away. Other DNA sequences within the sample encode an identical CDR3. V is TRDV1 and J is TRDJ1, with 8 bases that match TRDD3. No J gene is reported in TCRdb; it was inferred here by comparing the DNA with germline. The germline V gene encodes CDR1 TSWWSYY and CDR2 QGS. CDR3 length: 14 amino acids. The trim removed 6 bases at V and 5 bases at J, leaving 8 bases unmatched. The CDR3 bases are TGTGCTCTTGGAGGACTCTGGGGGACTGATAAACTCATCTTT. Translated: CALGGLWGTDKLIF.

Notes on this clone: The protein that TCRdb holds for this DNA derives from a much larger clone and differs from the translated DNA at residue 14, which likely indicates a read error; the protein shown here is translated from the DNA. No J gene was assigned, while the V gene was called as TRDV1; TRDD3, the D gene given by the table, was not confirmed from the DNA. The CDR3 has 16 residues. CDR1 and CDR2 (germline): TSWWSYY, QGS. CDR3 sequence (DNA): TGTGCTCTTGGCCCCCTGGGGGTTGAGCACACCGATAAACCCATCTTT. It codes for CALGPLGVEHTDKPIF.

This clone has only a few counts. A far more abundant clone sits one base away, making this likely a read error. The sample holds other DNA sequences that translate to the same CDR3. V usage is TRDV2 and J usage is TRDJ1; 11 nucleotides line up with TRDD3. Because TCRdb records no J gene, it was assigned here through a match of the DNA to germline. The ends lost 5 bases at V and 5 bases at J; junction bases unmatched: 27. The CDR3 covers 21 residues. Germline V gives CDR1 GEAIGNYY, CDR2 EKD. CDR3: CACGPFLPLGDITAATDKLIF. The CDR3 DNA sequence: TGTGCCTGTGGGCCCTTCCTCCCACTGGGGGATATTACGGCTGCCACTGATAAACTCATCTTT.

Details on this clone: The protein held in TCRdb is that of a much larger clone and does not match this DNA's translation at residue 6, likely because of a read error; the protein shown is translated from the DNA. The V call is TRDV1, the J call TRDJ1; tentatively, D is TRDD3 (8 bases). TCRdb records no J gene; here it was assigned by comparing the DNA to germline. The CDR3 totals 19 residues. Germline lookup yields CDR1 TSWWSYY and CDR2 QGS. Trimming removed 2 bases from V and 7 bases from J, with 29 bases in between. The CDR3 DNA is TGTGCTCTTGGGGAATGCGACTTTCCTACTCCCCTGGGGGAGGCTAAACTCATCTTT. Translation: CALGECDFPTPLGEAKLIF.

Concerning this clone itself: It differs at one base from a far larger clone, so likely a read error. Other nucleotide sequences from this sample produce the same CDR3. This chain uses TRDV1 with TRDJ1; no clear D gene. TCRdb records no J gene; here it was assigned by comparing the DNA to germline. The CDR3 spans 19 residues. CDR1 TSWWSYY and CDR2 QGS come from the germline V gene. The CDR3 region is CAPQGPFPPSYEATDKLIF. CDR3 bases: TGTGCTCCGCAGGGCCCTTTCCCTCCATCGTACGAGGCCACCGACAAACTCATCTTT.

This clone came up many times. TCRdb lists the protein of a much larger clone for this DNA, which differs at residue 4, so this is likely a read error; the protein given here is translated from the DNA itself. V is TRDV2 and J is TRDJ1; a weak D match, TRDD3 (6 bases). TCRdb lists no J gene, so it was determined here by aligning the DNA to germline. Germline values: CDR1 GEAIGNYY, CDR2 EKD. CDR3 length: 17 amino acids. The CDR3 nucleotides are TGTGCCTGTGGCACCGCAGGTGCGGGGGAAGACACCGATAAACTCATCTTT. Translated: CACGTAGAGEDTDKLIF.

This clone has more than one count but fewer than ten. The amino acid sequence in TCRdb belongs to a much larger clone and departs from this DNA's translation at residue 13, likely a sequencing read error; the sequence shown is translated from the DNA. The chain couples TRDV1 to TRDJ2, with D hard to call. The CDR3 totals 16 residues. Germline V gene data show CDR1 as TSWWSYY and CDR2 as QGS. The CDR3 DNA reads TGTGCTCTTGGGGAAGCTTTTTGTGATGGAACAGCAAAACTCTTCTTC. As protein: CALGEAFCDGTAKLFF.

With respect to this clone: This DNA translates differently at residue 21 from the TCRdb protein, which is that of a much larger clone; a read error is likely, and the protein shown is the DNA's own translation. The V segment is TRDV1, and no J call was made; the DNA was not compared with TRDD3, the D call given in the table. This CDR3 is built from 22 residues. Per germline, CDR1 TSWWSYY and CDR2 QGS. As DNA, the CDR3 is TGTGCTCTTGGGGAATCCTTCTCTTCCTCGCTACTGGGGGATACTGGGACCGATAAACTCACCTTT. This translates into CALGESFSSSLLGDTGTDKLTF.

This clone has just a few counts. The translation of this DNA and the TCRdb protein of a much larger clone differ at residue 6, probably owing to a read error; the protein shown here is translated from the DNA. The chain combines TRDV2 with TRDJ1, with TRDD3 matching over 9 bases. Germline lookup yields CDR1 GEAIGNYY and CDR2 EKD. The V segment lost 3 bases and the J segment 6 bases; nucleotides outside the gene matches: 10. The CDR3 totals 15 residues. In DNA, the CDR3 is TGTGCCTGTGACGCTTCACTGGGGGACCAAAATAAACTCATCTTT. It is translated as CACDASLGDQNKLIF.

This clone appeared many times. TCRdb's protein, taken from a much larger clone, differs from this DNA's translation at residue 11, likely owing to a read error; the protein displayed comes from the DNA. CDR3 in amino acids: CALVPSSNGDRGIWTDKLIF. In DNA form, the CDR3 reads TGTGCTCTTGTCCCCTCTTCCAACGGCGACCGGGGGATCTGGACCGATAAACTCATCTTT. The J gene is TRDJ1, the V gene TRDV1; TRDD3 agrees at 7 bases. J gave up 2 bases and V 7 bases, and 25 bases lay outside the gene matches. Looked up from germline, CDR1 is TSWWSYY and CDR2 is QGS. This CDR3 comprises 20 residues.

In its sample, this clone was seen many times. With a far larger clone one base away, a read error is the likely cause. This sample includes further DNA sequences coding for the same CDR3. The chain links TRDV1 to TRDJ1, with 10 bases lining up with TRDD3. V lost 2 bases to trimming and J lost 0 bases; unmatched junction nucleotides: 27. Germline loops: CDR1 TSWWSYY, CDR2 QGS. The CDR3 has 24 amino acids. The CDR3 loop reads CALGEFRPRYYWGMEDWYTDKLIF. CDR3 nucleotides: TGTGCTCTTGGGGAATTTAGGCCCCGCTATTACTGGGGGATGGAAGATTGGTACACCGATAAACTCATCTTT.

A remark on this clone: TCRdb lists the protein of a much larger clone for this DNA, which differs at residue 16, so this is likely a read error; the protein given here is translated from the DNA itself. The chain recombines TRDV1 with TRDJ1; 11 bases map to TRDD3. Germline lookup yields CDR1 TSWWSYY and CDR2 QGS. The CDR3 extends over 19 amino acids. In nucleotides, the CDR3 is TGTGCTCTTGGCCCTTCTCACCGGGGGTACTGGGGGATAACCGATGAACTCATCTTT. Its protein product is CALGPSHRGYWGITDELIF.

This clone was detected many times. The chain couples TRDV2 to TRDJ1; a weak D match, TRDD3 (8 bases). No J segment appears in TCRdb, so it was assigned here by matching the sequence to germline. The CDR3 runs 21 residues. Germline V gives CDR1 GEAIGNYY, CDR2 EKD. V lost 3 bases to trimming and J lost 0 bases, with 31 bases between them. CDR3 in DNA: TGTGCCTGTGACGACCTTCCTCTGAGGGATACGGGAGGAGGGTACACCGATAAACTCATCTTT. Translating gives CACDDLPLRDTGGGYTDKLIF.

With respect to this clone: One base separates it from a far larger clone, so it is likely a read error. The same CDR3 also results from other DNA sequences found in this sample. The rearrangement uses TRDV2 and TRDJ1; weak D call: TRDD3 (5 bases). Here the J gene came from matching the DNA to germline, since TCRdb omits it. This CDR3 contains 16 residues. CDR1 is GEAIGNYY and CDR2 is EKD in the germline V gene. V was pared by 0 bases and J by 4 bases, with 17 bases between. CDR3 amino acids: CACDTGVRGCVDKLIF. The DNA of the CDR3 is TGTGCCTGTGACACCGGGGTGCGGGGGTGTGTCGATAAACTCATCTTT.

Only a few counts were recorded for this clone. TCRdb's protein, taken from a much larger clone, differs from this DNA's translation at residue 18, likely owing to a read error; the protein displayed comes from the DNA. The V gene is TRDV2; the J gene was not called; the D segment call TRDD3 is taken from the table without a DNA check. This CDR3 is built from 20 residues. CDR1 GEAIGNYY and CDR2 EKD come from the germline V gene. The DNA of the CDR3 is TGTGCCTGTGTTGCCGGGGTACTGGGGGATAAAGGGAGATACACCGATAAACCCATCTTT. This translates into CACVAGVLGDKGRYTDKPIF.

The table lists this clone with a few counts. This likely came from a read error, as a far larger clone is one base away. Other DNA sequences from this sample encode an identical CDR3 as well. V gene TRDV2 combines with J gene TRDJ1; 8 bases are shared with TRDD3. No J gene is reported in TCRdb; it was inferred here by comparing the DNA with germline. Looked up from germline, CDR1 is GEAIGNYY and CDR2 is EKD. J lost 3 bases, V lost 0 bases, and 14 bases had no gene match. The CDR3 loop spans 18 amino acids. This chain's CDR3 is CACDTLGDTLPVADKLIF. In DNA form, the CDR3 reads TGTGCCTGTGACACCCTCGGGGATACACTTCCCGTCGCCGATAAACTCATCTTT.

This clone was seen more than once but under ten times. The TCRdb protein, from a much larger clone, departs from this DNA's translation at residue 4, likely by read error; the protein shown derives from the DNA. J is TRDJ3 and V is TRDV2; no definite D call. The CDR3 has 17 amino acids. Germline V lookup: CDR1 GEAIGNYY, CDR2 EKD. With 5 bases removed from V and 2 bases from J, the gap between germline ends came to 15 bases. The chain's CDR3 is CACVRSEEPWDTRQMFF. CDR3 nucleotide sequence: TGTGCCTGTGTGCGGTCGGAGGAGCCCTGGGACACCCGACAGATGTTTTTC.